The clone carrying this T cell receptor beta chain is medium-sized within its sample. What it binds is unknown. The sample comes from a study of spatial heterogeneity in lung cancer. On the study more broadly: Matched bulk RNA-seq yielded a T cell module score, and TCR transcript counts in tumor regions correlated strongly with that score. General study results and limits: Expanded alpha and beta TCR counts within tumors tracked tumor mutation counts.

This CDR3 is 16 amino acids long. After removal of 0 bases from V and 1 base from J, the junction contained 5 bases not matched to a gene. Germline CDR1 reads SGHRS; CDR2 reads YFSETQ. From the 5' RACE reads, TCRdb called clonotypes with MiXCR, one entry per CDR3 protein. The table lists some 3,200 distinct CDR3 sequences, over 25% of them singletons. Time point indicated: sample taken at primary tumor resection. Untreated early-stage non-small cell lung cancer patients, roughly 75 in total, were the donors. The authors sequenced whole RNA from tumor, nontumor lung or frozen PBMC without sorting. Sequenced material: lung tumor tissue, taken at surgery. This clonotype originated in a female donor with early-stage non-small cell lung cancer. The rearrangement links TRBV5-1 to TRBJ2-5; 8 bases line up with TRBD1. Here the CDR3 DNA reads TGCGCCAGCAGCTTGGGTCTTGGGACAGGCCAAGAGACCCAGTACTTC. As protein: CASSLGLGTGQETQYF.